The 25 T cell receptor beta chains in this list originate from one sample, sequenced in a study of T cells in Graves' hyperthyroidism and ophthalmopathy. The CDR3 regions of TCR beta were amplified from RNA transcripts. Initially, a first-round RT-PCR of the TCR CDR3 employed the HTBI primer set. TCRdb analysed the multiplex PCR reads with MiXCR anew, one entry per CDR3 protein. Among around 600,000 distinct CDR3 sequences listed, approximately 15% were seen once. The sequencing input was blood. These TCRs come from a woman between 50 and 59 years old with Graves' ophthalmopathy.

This clonotype has ten or more counts. The V and J genes are TRBV5-1 and TRBJ1-3; the D is unclear. Germline V gene lookup returns CDR1 SGHRS and CDR2 YFSETQ. This CDR3 comprises 16 residues. Trimming removed 2 bases at V and 0 bases at J, with 12 bases between. The CDR3 spells CASSFEDVNSGNTIYF. The CDR3 DNA follows: TGCGCCAGCAGCTTCGAGGACGTCAACTCTGGAAACACCATATATTTT.

This clonotype was recorded many times. The genes are TRBV27 and TRBJ1-6; 11 bases map to TRBD1. CDR1 and CDR2 from the germline V gene are MNHEY and SMNVEV (reference sequence). The CDR3 covers 21 residues. The V and J ends lost 2 bases and 0 bases, in that order; junction bases with no gene match: 12. The CDR3 sequence: CASSLGYGTGGMHSYNSPLHF. The CDR3 DNA follows: TGTGCCAGCAGTTTAGGATACGGGACAGGGGGGATGCACTCCTATAATTCACCCCTCCACTTT.

This clonotype came up many times. It is unclear where the CDR3 begins or ends on the DNA, so no DNA is shown, and the CDR3 is as TCRdb lists it. V and J are TRBV28 and TRBJ2-7; the table names TRBD2, a call not compared with the DNA. With termini counted, the CDR3 has 18 amino acids. Germline CDR1 and CDR2: MDHEN and SYDVKM. The CDR3 here is CASILARGRTSGSDEQYF.

This clonotype was seen many times. The chain carries TRBV28 and TRBJ1-5; D is unresolved. CDR1 and CDR2 (germline): MDHEN, SYDVKM. V lost 3 bases and J lost 6, with 15 bases in between. This CDR3 comprises 15 residues. CDR3 bases: TGTGCCAGCAGTTTTGGGGTTGGGGTCAGTCAGCCCCAGCATTTT. Translation gives CASSFGVGVSQPQHF.

This clonotype has ten or more counts. The chain joins TRBV20-1 to TRBJ2-5; 7 nucleotides agree with TRBD1. The germline CDR1 and CDR2 sequences are DFQATT and SNEGSKA (reference sequence). This CDR3 region has 13 residues. V lost 1 base to trimming and J lost 5 bases; unmatched junction nucleotides: 4. The CDR3 sequence: CSARGQGVETQYF. The CDR3 coding sequence is TGCAGTGCTAGAGGGCAGGGGGTGGAGACCCAGTACTTC.

This clonotype came up many times. The chain carries TRBV27 and TRBJ1-2; weak D call: TRBD1 (5 bases). In germline, CDR1 is MNHEY, CDR2 SMNVEV (reference sequence). Trimming took off 7 bases at V and 8 bases at J, with 17 bases between the two ends. The CDR3 consists of 13 residues. The CDR3 region is CASTKSTVAGYTF. The CDR3 region has the DNA TGTGCCAGCACCAAATCGACAGTAGCGGGCTACACCTTC.

This chain connects TRBV20-1 to TRBJ2-7; 14 nucleotides match TRBD2. V was clipped by 5 bases and J by 0 bases; unmatched bases: 9. The CDR3 covers 17 residues. CDR1 DFQATT and CDR2 SNEGSKA come from the germline V gene (reference sequence). CDR3 amino acids: CSAPGTSGRASSYEQYF. CDR3 nucleotide sequence: TGCAGTGCTCCGGGGACTAGCGGGAGAGCCAGCTCCTACGAGCAGTACTTC.

The V gene is TRBV19, the J gene TRBJ1-2; D call uncertain. Germline V gene data show CDR1 as LNHDA and CDR2 as SQIVND (reference sequence). The CDR3 sequence is 13 residues long. V lost 3 bases to trimming and J lost 4 bases, with 9 bases between them. CDR3 loop: CASSIMLSYGYTF. Here the CDR3 DNA reads TGTGCCAGTAGTATTATGTTGAGCTATGGCTACACCTTC.

This rearrangement joins TRBV4-3 to TRBJ2-3; D unresolved. Germline CDR1 LGHNA, CDR2 YSLEER. Trimming left V 0 bases short and J 0 bases short, with 10 bases between. CDR3 size: 16 residues. Here the CDR3 DNA reads TGCGCCAGCAGCCAAGATCCCCCGGGTAGCACAGATACGCAGTATTTT. Translation: CASSQDPPGSTDTQYF.

The chain has TRBV9 and TRBJ2-1, with D possibly matching TRBD1 (5 bases). Between the trimmed V and J ends, which lost 1 base and 1 base, there was a span of 15 bases. Germline values: CDR1 SGDLS, CDR2 YYNGEE. The CDR3 loop spans 17 amino acids. The CDR3 DNA is TGTGCCAGCAGCGTACTTGGGGCCAGGGTTTCCTACAATGAGCAGTTCTTC. Amino acids: CASSVLGARVSYNEQFF.

This clonotype was detected ten times or more. This chain uses TRBV29-1 with TRBJ2-7; 9 positions agree with TRBD2. Germline V CDR1 and CDR2: SQVTM, ANQGSEA. The CDR3 spans 15 residues. V trimming: 0 bases; J trimming: 6 bases; junction bases outside the gene matches: 9. DNA for the CDR3: TGCAGCGTTGAAGATCGGTTAGCGGGAGTCTCCGAGCAGTACTTC. It codes for CSVEDRLAGVSEQYF.

A note on this clonotype: One base away lies a much larger clone, so this may be a sequencing read error. The chain recombines TRBV28 with TRBJ2-6; D is undetermined. Germline loops: CDR1 MDHEN, CDR2 SYDVKM. The CDR3 is made up of 15 amino acids. The CDR3 region has the DNA TGTGCCAGCTACCTGACGGGCTCTGGGGTCAACGTCCTGACTTTC. This encodes CASYLTGSGVNVLTF.

This clonotype turned up a few times. The chain uses TRBV29-1 and TRBJ1-2, with 7 positions matching TRBD1. CDR1 and CDR2 from the germline V gene are SQVTM and ANQGSEA. CDR3 length: 12 amino acids. V shed 4 bases, J shed 8 bases, and the junction held 7 bases outside the gene matches. The CDR3 coding sequence is TGCAGCGTTGTCCCTCGGACAGGCGGCTACACCTTC. This codes for CSVVPRTGGYTF.

Turning to this clonotype: Since a much larger clone is just one base distant, this may be a read error. V usage is TRBV6-1 and J usage is TRBJ2-1; possible D gene TRBD1, 6 bases. The CDR3 is made up of 15 amino acids. Germline-derived CDR1 and CDR2 are MNHNS and SASEGT. In DNA, the CDR3 is TGTGCCAGCAGTCTTACAGGGAACTCCTACAATGACCAGTTCTTC. Translation: CASSLTGNSYNDQFF.

In its sample, this clonotype was seen many times. This chain links TRBV6-2 or TRBV6-3 with TRBJ2-3, with 13 bases fitting TRBD2. The junction had 7 bases not matched to a gene; V was cut back by 5 bases and J by 8 bases. The CDR3 consists of 15 residues. Per the germline V gene, CDR1 is MNHEY and CDR2 is SVGEGT. For the CDR3, the DNA is TGTGCCAGCAGTAAAGGACTAGCGGGAGAAGGTACGCAGTATTTT. Its translation: CASSKGLAGEGTQYF.

CDR3 coding DNA: TGTGCCAGCAGCCCTGGACTGCCTCACGGGCAGTACTTC. This sequence encodes CASSPGLPHGQYF. This chain uses TRBV7-9 with TRBJ2-7; D possibly corresponds to TRBD2 (5 bases). The V end was cut by 5 bases, the J end by 9 bases, with 17 bases between. Germline CDR1 is SEHNR and CDR2 is FQNEAQ (reference sequence). CDR3 size: 13 residues.

There are a few counts of this clonotype. V and J are TRBV27 and TRBJ1-2, with TRBD1 matching 7 bases. With 3 bases clipped from V and 2 bases from J, the junction kept 9 bases outside the gene matches. This CDR3 contains 16 residues. The germline CDR1 and CDR2 sequences are MNHEY and SMNVEV (reference sequence). The CDR3 DNA follows: TGTGCCAGCAGTTTCACACGGACAGGAGAGAACTATGGCTACACCTTC. Translating it yields CASSFTRTGENYGYTF.

This clonotype occurred many times. This rearrangement joins TRBV18 to TRBJ2-7, with D perhaps matching TRBD2 (5 bases). This CDR3 spans 13 amino acids. The germline V gene has CDR1 KGHSH and CDR2 LQKENI. Between the trimmed V and J ends, which lost 8 bases and 9 bases, there was a span of 20 bases. The CDR3 bases are TGTGCCAGCGCACTGGAGGAGTCCCTGGGGCAGTACTTC. Its translation: CASALEESLGQYF.

The chain combines TRBV29-1 with TRBJ2-3, with TRBD1 matching over 9 bases. Germline values: CDR1 SQVTM, CDR2 ANQGSEA. The CDR3 extends over 14 amino acids. Trimming at V came to 3 bases and at J to 1 base, leaving 2 bases not matched to a gene. CDR3 sequence reads: CSVEGQGRTDTQYF. The CDR3 coding sequence is TGCAGCGTTGAGGGACAGGGCCGCACAGATACGCAGTATTTT.

The table lists this clonotype with a count of one. The chain carries TRBV9 and TRBJ1-6; D uncertain. Trimming stripped 2 bases from V and 5 bases from J, with 14 bases between. CDR3 length: 16 residues. The V gene's germline CDR1 is SGDLS and CDR2 YYNGEE. The CDR3 region is CASSVQPGPHNSPLHF. For the CDR3, the DNA is TGTGCCAGCAGCGTGCAACCGGGTCCTCATAATTCACCCCTCCACTTT.

The gene calls are TRBV7-9 and TRBJ2-2; 14 bases line up with TRBD2. V dropped 8 bases and J dropped 6; count of bases not matched to a gene: 11. This CDR3 region has 17 residues. CDR1 is SEHNR and CDR2 is FQNEAQ in the germline V gene (reference sequence). The CDR3 reads CASEGTSGRAHAGELFF. The CDR3 region has the DNA TGTGCCAGCGAAGGGACTAGCGGGAGAGCTCACGCCGGGGAGCTGTTTTTT.

The chain employs TRBV20-1 and TRBJ1-5; D unclear. Germline values: CDR1 DFQATT, CDR2 SNEGSKA (reference sequence). V dropped 0 bases and J dropped 7 bases, with 19 bases sitting between them. CDR3 length: 16 residues. Here the CDR3 reads CSARDPGRSFQQPQHF. CDR3 DNA sequence: TGCAGTGCTAGAGATCCGGGTAGGTCCTTCCAGCAGCCCCAGCATTTT.

There are many counts of this clonotype. The chain links TRBV7-8 to TRBJ2-1; 7 bases match TRBD1. Losses at the gene ends were 5 bases for V and 3 bases for J; bases not matched to a gene: 7. Germline CDR1 is SGHVS and CDR2 is FQNEAQ. CDR3 length: 15 amino acids. Here the CDR3 DNA reads TGTGCCAGCAGCAGACGACAGGGAAACTACAATGAGCAGTTCTTC. Amino acid sequence: CASSRRQGNYNEQFF.

Many counts were recorded for this clonotype. The rearrangement joins TRBV6-1 to TRBJ2-7, with TRBD2 matching over 9 bases. The junction had 4 bases not matched to a gene; V was cut back by 7 bases and J by 3 bases. Germline CDR1 MNHNS, CDR2 SASEGT. The CDR3 length is 13 residues. CDR3 amino acids: CASTLAGYYEQYF. CDR3 nucleotides: TGTGCCAGCACGCTAGCGGGATACTACGAGCAGTACTTC.

This clonotype was seen a few times. The chain links TRBV9 to TRBJ2-7; 11 bases are shared with TRBD2. V lost 0 bases to trimming and J lost 2 bases; unmatched junction nucleotides: 16. In germline, CDR1 is SGDLS, CDR2 YYNGEE. This CDR3 has 20 residues. The CDR3 coding sequence is TGTGCCAGCAGCGTAGATGCCGACGTGTTAGCGGGAGGGCCTCCCTACGAGCAGTACTTC. Translation: CASSVDADVLAGGPPYEQYF. Based on the CDR3 plus reference TRBV9 and TRBJ2-7, the full variable domain is DSGVTQTPKHLITATGQRVTLRCSPRSGDLSVYWYQQSLDQGLQFLIQYYNGEERAKGNILERFSAQQFPDLHSELNLSSLELGDSALYFCASSVDADVLAGGPPYEQYFGPGTRLTVT.